Listed below are T cell receptor beta chains from one sample, sequenced in a study of Ad26.COV2.S vaccination and SARS-CoV-2 variants. Assay used: immunoSEQ multiplex PCR; TCRdb lists only in-frame clones, some missing. This sample has about 430,000 clones; more than 80% occur once, and the top ten carry 9.5% to 15%. The specimen comprised peripheral blood, sampled in a trial of Ad26.COV2.S vaccine versus placebo. The receptors here all came from a person aged 18-65 years who received the Ad26.COV2.S COVID-19 vaccine or a placebo. Each CDR3 is given with its conserved first and last residue. A D gene is named only where the DNA matches it firmly. Clone size is shown for a subset of rows, as once, few, many or a class of expanded clone.

J	V	size	D	DNA	CDR3
TRBJ2-2	TRBV27	once	-	TGTGCCAGCAGTTTACCTATCCCCGGGGAGCTGTTTTTT	CASSLPIPGELFF
TRBJ1-1	TRBV7-9	-	-	TGTGCCAGCAGCTTGGCGAGCACTGAAGCTTTCTTT	CASSLASTEAFF
TRBJ2-7	TRBV6-5	-	TRBD2	TGTGCCAGCCAGCGGGAGGGCCTCTACGAGCAGTACTTC	CASQREGLYEQYF
TRBJ1-1	TRBV20-1	once	TRBD1	TGCAGTGCAAGGCAGGGGGCTATAGCTTTCTTT	CSARQGAIAFF
TRBJ2-2	TRBV2	once	-	TGTGCCAGCAGTGAACAGGAGAACACCGGGGAGCTGTTTTTT	CASSEQENTGELFF
TRBJ2-1	TRBV7-9	-	-	TGTGCCAGCAGCTTACTACAGCGGGATGAGCAGTTCTTC	CASSLLQRDEQFF
TRBJ2-7	TRBV27	-	-	TGTGCCAGCAGTTTAGTTCGGGGGCAATACGAGCAGTACTTC	CASSLVRGQYEQYF
TRBJ2-7	TRBV6-2/TRBV6-3	-	TRBD2	TGTGCCAGCAGTTACTCTTCGACTAGCGGGAGCTACGAGCAGTACTTC	CASSYSSTSGSYEQYF
TRBJ2-1	TRBV7-8	-	-	TGTGCCAGCAGCTTAGGAGGGAATATGCCCTACAATGAGCAGTTCTTC	CASSLGGNMPYNEQFF
TRBJ2-4	TRBV9	once	TRBD1	TGTGCCAGCAGCACTCAACCTACAGGGGAGGCCAAAAACATTCAGTACTTC	CASSTQPTGEAKNIQYF
TRBJ1-2	TRBV7-2	-	-	TGTGCCAGCAGCCCGGGGATGGGCTATGGCTACACCTTC	CASSPGMGYGYTF
TRBJ1-2	TRBV19	-	-	TGTGCCAGTAGTATGTGGGCTGCCTATGGCTACACCTTC	CASSMWAAYGYTF
TRBJ2-3	TRBV6-6	-	TRBD2	TGTGCCAGCAGTCCTAGCGGCCTCCACGATACGCAGTATTTT	CASSPSGLHDTQYF
TRBJ2-3	TRBV6-4	-	TRBD2	TGTGCCAGCAGCCCCATAGCGGGAGGGCCGGATACGCAGTATTTT	CASSPIAGGPDTQYF
TRBJ2-1	TRBV7-9	few	TRBD1	TGTGCCAGCAAAACTACAGGGGGCGGCCACAATGAGCAGTTCTTC	CASKTTGGGHNEQFF
TRBJ2-7	TRBV5-4	-	TRBD1	TGTGCCAGCAGCCGGGGACAGGGGGCCGGCGAGCAGTACTTC	CASSRGQGAGEQYF
TRBJ2-3	TRBV11-2	-	TRBD1	TGTGCCAGCAGCTTAGATCCAGGGGACAGACCAGATACGCAGTATTTT	CASSLDPGDRPDTQYF
TRBJ2-7	TRBV19	once	TRBD1	TGTGCCAGTAGTATTTTTCTGTGGAGGGACAGGGGAACCTACGAGCAGTACTTC	CASSIFLWRDRGTYEQYF
TRBJ1-5	TRBV9	-	TRBD1	TGTGCCAGCAGCCCTAGTCTTGGTGACAGGGGGCGGGGTGGGAGCAATCAGCCCCAGCATTTT	CASSPSLGDRGRGGSNQPQHF
TRBJ2-1	TRBV4-3	-	-	TGCGCCAGCAGCCAAGCTTGGCGAGCGGATACCTACAATGAGCAGTTCTTC	CASSQAWRADTYNEQFF
TRBJ2-2	TRBV18	-	-	TGTGCCAGCTCACCGCCCTCGCAAACCGGGGAGCTGTTTTTT	CASSPPSQTGELFF
TRBJ2-1	TRBV29-1	-	TRBD2	TGCAGCGTTGAAGGGACTAGCGTTTCCTTGGTGAACAATGAGCAGTTCTTC	CSVEGTSVSLVNNEQFF
TRBJ2-1	TRBV28	once	TRBD2	TGTGCCAGCAGCCTCGGGACTAGCGACTACAATGAGCAGTTCTTC	CASSLGTSDYNEQFF
TRBJ2-7	TRBV19	-	-	TGTGCCAGTAGTATGGGGTACTCCTACGAGCAGTACTTC	CASSMGYSYEQYF
TRBJ1-2	TRBV6-5	-	-	TGTGCCAGCAGTTTAACAGGGCGCTATGGCTACACCTTC	CASSLTGRYGYTF
TRBJ2-3	TRBV29-1	-	-	TGCAGCGTCCGGCCCTTTAGCACAGATACGCAGTATTTT	CSVRPFSTDTQYF
TRBJ1-5	TRBV12-3/TRBV12-4	-	-	TGTGCCAGCAGTTTAGCGGGCAATCAGCCCCAGCATTTT	CASSLAGNQPQHF
TRBJ2-7	TRBV7-9	-	-	TGTGCCAGCAGCCCCCCCTGGGTCCGTGGCGAGCAGTACTTC	CASSPPWVRGEQYF
TRBJ1-1	TRBV19	few	-	TGTGCCAGTAGTATAGCCTTTCCAGGGATAAACACTGAAGCTTTCTTT	CASSIAFPGINTEAFF
TRBJ1-6	TRBV15	-	-	TGTGCCACCAGCAGAGATGTTAACACAGCAACTTATAATTCACCCCTCCACTTT	CATSRDVNTATYNSPLHF
TRBJ1-5	TRBV6-5	-	-	TGTGCCAGCACTAGGACGGATAGCAATCAGCCCCAGCATTTT	CASTRTDSNQPQHF
TRBJ1-1	TRBV28	-	TRBD1	TGTGCCAGCAGCCCTCCCGCCGGGACAGGAAAGAACACTGAAGCTTTCTTT	CASSPPAGTGKNTEAFF
TRBJ1-1	TRBV30	-	-	TGTGCCTGGAAGGGCGGGGGCTTGACTGAAGCTTTCTTT	CAWKGGGLTEAFF
TRBJ1-1	TRBV6-2/TRBV6-3	-	-	TGTGCCAGCAGCCCCAGGGTTAACACTGAAGCTTTCTTT	CASSPRVNTEAFF
TRBJ1-2	TRBV6-5	-	-	TGTGCCAGCAGTTACCGAGGGACAAGAGGCGTTGGCTACACCTTC	CASSYRGTRGVGYTF
TRBJ1-1	TRBV7-2	-	TRBD1	TGTGCCAGCAGCCAGGACAGGGAAACGTGGGGCACTGAAGCTTTCTTT	CASSQDRETWGTEAFF
TRBJ1-1	TRBV30	-	-	TGTGCCTGGAGTGCATCAGTAAACATGAACACTGAAGCTTTCTTT	CAWSASVNMNTEAFF
TRBJ2-2	TRBV7-9	-	-	TGTGCCAGCAGCTTACTTGTGAGGGCCGGCACCGGGGAGCTGTTTTTT	CASSLLVRAGTGELFF
TRBJ2-7	TRBV5-5	-	TRBD1	TGTGCCAGCAGACGGACAGGGGGTCCCTACGAGCAGTACTTC	CASRRTGGPYEQYF
TRBJ2-1	TRBV14	-	TRBD2	TGTGCCAGCAGCCCGTTAGCGGGGAGAGCCTACAATGAGCAGTTCTTC	CASSPLAGRAYNEQFF
TRBJ2-2	TRBV7-9	-	TRBD2	TGTGCCAGCAGCTCTACTAGCGGGAGAGACACCGGGGAGCTGTTTTTT	CASSSTSGRDTGELFF
TRBJ2-5	TRBV7-6	-	-	TGTGCCAGCAGCCTTTGGAGCGGGACCCAGTACTTC	CASSLWSGTQYF
TRBJ2-3	TRBV3-1/TRBV3-2	-	-	TGTGCCAGCAGCCCCGGGTCAGATACGCAGTATTTT	CASSPGSDTQYF
TRBJ2-1	TRBV10-3	-	TRBD1	TGTGCCATCAGACCGACAGGGCACAATGAGCAGTTCTTC	CAIRPTGHNEQFF
TRBJ1-5	TRBV28	-	-	TGTGCCAGCAGTTCTCATCAGCCCCAGCATTTT	CASSSHQPQHF
TRBJ2-7	TRBV28	-	TRBD1	TGTGCCAGCAGTTATCCGGGACAGAGCTACGAGCAGTACTTC	CASSYPGQSYEQYF
TRBJ1-5	TRBV10-3	-	-	TGTGCCATCAGTGCCTCCGGGACCTCAATTAATCAGCCCCAGCATTTT	CAISASGTSINQPQHF
TRBJ2-3	TRBV5-1	-	-	TGCGCCAGCAGCTCAACAATCAGCGGGCATTTCACAGATACGCAGTATTTT	CASSSTISGHFTDTQYF
TRBJ1-5	TRBV28	-	-	TGTGCCAGCAGTTTAGGCCAGGGCCATCAGCCCCAGCATTTT	CASSLGQGHQPQHF
TRBJ1-5	TRBV30	-	-	TGTGCCTGGAGTGAAAAACAGGGATTTGTTAGCAATCAGCCCCAGCATTTT	CAWSEKQGFVSNQPQHF
TRBJ1-1	TRBV30	-	TRBD1	TGTGCCTGGAGATTCTACAGGGGCGAAGCTTTCTTT	CAWRFYRGEAFF
TRBJ1-2	TRBV18	-	TRBD1	TGTGCCAGCTCACCTCCGGGACAGGCAAACTATGGCTACACCTTC	CASSPPGQANYGYTF
TRBJ2-4	TRBV5-6	once	TRBD1	TGTGCCAGCAGCTATGGCTGGGGGACAGAAAACATTCAGTACTTC	CASSYGWGTENIQYF
TRBJ1-2	TRBV6-1	-	TRBD1	TGTGCCAGCAGTGAGACAGGGGGCAACTATGGCTACACCTTC	CASSETGGNYGYTF
TRBJ2-1	TRBV6-5	-	-	TGTGCCAGCAGTTACTCCGGGTGGGCAGGGTACAATGAGCAGTTCTTC	CASSYSGWAGYNEQFF
TRBJ2-7	TRBV18	once	TRBD1	TGTGCCAGCTCCCGACAGGGTTTCTACGAGCAGTACTTC	CASSRQGFYEQYF
TRBJ2-1	TRBV5-1	-	TRBD1	TGCGCCAGCAGCTTGGGGGACAGGGGGTATGAGCAGTTCTTC	CASSLGDRGYEQFF
TRBJ2-5	TRBV6-5	-	-	TGTGCCAGCAGTTATGGCGAGAAAGAGACCCAGTACTTC	CASSYGEKETQYF
TRBJ2-7	TRBV6-6	once	TRBD2	TGTGCCAGCAGTTCCGGGACTAGCGGGAGTAGATACGAGCAGTACTTC	CASSSGTSGSRYEQYF
TRBJ1-2	TRBV6-4	-	-	TGTGCCAGCAGTTTGGACGGCTTGGGCTACACCTTC	CASSLDGLGYTF